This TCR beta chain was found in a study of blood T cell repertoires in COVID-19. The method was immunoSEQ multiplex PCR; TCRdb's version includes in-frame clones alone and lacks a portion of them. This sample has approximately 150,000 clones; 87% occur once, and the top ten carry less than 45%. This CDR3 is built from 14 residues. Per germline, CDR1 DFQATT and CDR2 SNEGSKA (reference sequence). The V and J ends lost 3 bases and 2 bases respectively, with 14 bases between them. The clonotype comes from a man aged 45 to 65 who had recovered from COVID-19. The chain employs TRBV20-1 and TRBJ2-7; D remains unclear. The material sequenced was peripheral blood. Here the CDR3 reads CSASESEKTYEQYF. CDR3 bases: TGCAGTGCTAGTGAGTCAGAAAAAACCTACGAGCAGTACTTC.